Presented here are 30 T cell receptor beta chains from one specimen sequenced in a study of identical twins. TCRdb reprocessed the 5' RACE reads via MiXCR and lists one record per CDR3 protein. This sample has some 560,000 distinct CDR3 sequences, with nearly 10% found just once. These data were likewise used in another study, on yellow fever vaccine responses in identical twins.

Sequencing input: PBMCs. These receptors originate from a woman aged 18-35 years in good health.

This clonotype appeared a few times. The chain is built from TRBV2 and TRBJ2-3, with D perhaps matching TRBD2 (5 bases). Germline values: CDR1 SNHLY, CDR2 FYNNEI. The CDR3 is made up of 15 amino acids. The germline V and J ends were trimmed by 5 bases and 0 bases, with 12 bases remaining between them. The CDR3 DNA follows: TGTGCCAGCAGTCTCGCTAGCTCTAGCACAGATACGCAGTATTTT. It codes for CASSLASSSTDTQYF.

V and J are TRBV7-9 and TRBJ2-7, with D tentatively TRBD2 (6 bases). From germline, CDR1 is SEHNR and CDR2 FQNEAQ (reference sequence). The CDR3 is 14 residues long. Trimming stripped 3 bases from V and 6 bases from J, with 15 bases between. The CDR3 nucleotides read TGTGCCAGCAGCTTGGGGACTTCTGGGGGCGAGCAGTACTTC. It codes for CASSLGTSGGEQYF.

The chain recombines TRBV3-1 with TRBJ2-2; TRBD2 agrees at 10 bases. Trimming at V came to 0 bases and at J to 0 bases, leaving 10 bases not matched to a gene. The CDR3 extends over 20 amino acids. CDR1 and CDR2 (germline): LGHDT, YNNKEL (reference sequence). DNA of the CDR3: TGTGCCAGCAGCCAAGAGAGTATAGCGGGAGGCCTCGCGAACACCGGGGAGCTGTTTTTT. As protein: CASSQESIAGGLANTGELFF.

This clonotype has ten or more counts. V gene TRBV5-1 combines with J gene TRBJ2-7; TRBD2 matches 7 bases. The trim removed 6 bases at V and 2 bases at J, leaving 5 bases unmatched. The germline CDR1 and CDR2 sequences are SGHRS and YFSETQ. The CDR3 has 13 residues. The CDR3: CASTWEGPYEQYF. The CDR3 bases are TGCGCCAGCACCTGGGAGGGCCCCTACGAGCAGTACTTC.

The rearrangement uses TRBV28 and TRBJ1-2; D is undetermined. CDR1 and CDR2 (germline): MDHEN, SYDVKM. This CDR3 region has 14 residues. Trimming took off 6 bases at V and 4 bases at J, with 15 bases between the two ends. CDR3 coding DNA: TGTGCCAGCAGCTCTTTTATCGGGAGCTATGGCTACACCTTC. Its protein product is CASSSFIGSYGYTF.

This clonotype was found a few times. This chain connects TRBV5-1 to TRBJ2-1; 7 bases agree with TRBD1. V shed 1 base, J shed 9 bases, and the junction held 10 bases outside the gene matches. The CDR3 is 15 residues long. CDR1 is SGHRS and CDR2 is YFSETQ in the germline V gene. In DNA form, the CDR3 reads TGCGCCAGCAGCTTGAGGACAGGTTCGGAGGCTGAGCAGTTCTTC. Protein sequence: CASSLRTGSEAEQFF.

In this sample, this clonotype turned up a few times. The V gene is TRBV20-1, the J gene TRBJ1-5; D possibly corresponds to TRBD1 (6 bases). Between the trimmed V and J ends, which lost 5 bases and 8 bases, there was a span of 19 bases. Germline V CDR1 and CDR2: DFQATT, SNEGSKA (reference sequence). The CDR3 is 14 residues long. The CDR3 coding sequence is TGCAGTGCTGAAGGACAGACGAGGTGGGAGCCCCAGCATTTT. Amino acids: CSAEGQTRWEPQHF.

In this sample, this clonotype turned up many times. V gene TRBV15 combines with J gene TRBJ2-3; TRBD1 or TRBD2 may be the D gene (5 bases each). V dropped 0 bases and J dropped 6 bases, with 13 bases sitting between them. Germline V lookup: CDR1 LNHNV, CDR2 YYDKDF (reference sequence). The CDR3 length is 15 residues. The chain's CDR3 is CATSREGRASDTQYF. Here the CDR3 DNA reads TGTGCCACCAGCAGAGAGGGACGTGCTTCGGATACGCAGTATTTT.

This clonotype occurred a few times. The rearrangement links TRBV4-1 to TRBJ2-7, with 11 bases identical to TRBD1. Trimming at V came to 5 bases and at J to 2 bases, leaving 8 bases not matched to a gene. Germline V gives CDR1 MGHRA, CDR2 YSYEKL. This CDR3 has 16 residues. The DNA of the CDR3 is TGCGCCAGCAGCTCTCATACGGGACAGGGGGCCTACGAGCAGTACTTC. Its translation: CASSSHTGQGAYEQYF.

This clonotype came up a few times. The chain couples TRBV6-5 to TRBJ2-7, with D possibly being TRBD2 (5 bases). Between the trimmed V and J ends, which lost 1 base and 3 bases, there was a span of 7 bases. Germline V lookup: CDR1 MNHEY, CDR2 SVGAGI. There are 13 residues in the CDR3. The CDR3 region has the DNA TGTGCCAGCAGTTACTACGGAGGCTACGAGCAGTACTTC. Translation: CASSYYGGYEQYF.

This clonotype was picked up a small number of times. CDR3 protein: CASSSRQGDPYGYTF. CDR3 DNA: TGTGCCAGCAGCAGCCGACAGGGAGACCCCTATGGCTACACCTTC. The V call is TRBV6-1, the J call TRBJ1-2; 7 nucleotides align to TRBD1. J was trimmed by 4 bases and V by 6 bases; bases with no gene match: 11. Germline CDR1 reads MNHNS; CDR2 reads SASEGT. This CDR3 comprises 15 residues.

The chain employs TRBV4-3 and TRBJ2-1, with D possibly being TRBD2 (5 bases). V gave up 0 bases and J gave up 15 bases, with 21 bases separating them. CDR3 length: 15 amino acids. CDR1 is LGHNA, CDR2 YSLEER, per germline. This chain's CDR3 is CASSQDIATQIPPFF. In DNA, the CDR3 is TGCGCCAGCAGCCAAGATATAGCGACTCAAATACCTCCGTTCTTC.

The sample holds many counts of this clonotype. The chain joins TRBV27 to TRBJ1-1, with a possible D match to TRBD1 (6 bases). In germline, CDR1 is MNHEY, CDR2 SMNVEV (reference sequence). Trimming pared 7 bases from V and 1 base from J, leaving 16 bases between. The CDR3 runs to 15 residues. DNA of the CDR3: TGTGCCAGCAATAATCAGGACAGTAGGAACACTGAAGCTTTCTTT. It encodes CASNNQDSRNTEAFF.

Only a few counts were recorded for this clonotype. The chain uses TRBV4-1 and TRBJ2-7, with D tentatively TRBD2 (6 bases). CDR3 length: 13 amino acids. CDR1 and CDR2 from the germline V gene are MGHRA and YSYEKL. V dropped 4 bases and J dropped 2 bases, with 9 bases sitting between them. CDR3 residues: CASSPWGAYEQYF. CDR3 in DNA: TGCGCCAGCAGCCCTTGGGGGGCCTACGAGCAGTACTTC.

J is TRBJ2-7 and V is TRBV2, with TRBD2 matching 11 bases. Germline CDR1 is SNHLY and CDR2 is FYNNEI. The V segment lost 0 bases and the J segment 4 bases; nucleotides outside the gene matches: 8. The CDR3 runs 17 residues. The CDR3 coding sequence is TGTGCCAGCAGTGAAGCGGGTAGCGGGGGGGCCTCGTACGAGCAGTACTTC. Its translation: CASSEAGSGGASYEQYF.

This clonotype has a handful of counts. The J gene is TRBJ2-1, the V gene TRBV5-1; D may be TRBD2 (5 bases). Germline V gene lookup returns CDR1 SGHRS and CDR2 YFSETQ. This CDR3 contains 18 residues. Trimming pared 5 bases from V and 6 bases from J, leaving 27 bases between. CDR3 bases: TGCGCCAGCAGATCCCCCATAGTAGCGAGGGCGGAAGGCAATGAGCAGTTCTTC. Translated: CASRSPIVARAEGNEQFF. The full variable domain, in which reference TRBV5-1 and TRBJ2-1 provide the parts outside the CDR3, is KAGVTQTPRYLIKTRGQQVTLSCSPISGHRSVSWYQQTPGQGLQFLFEYFSETQRNKGNFPGRFSGRQFSNSRSEMNVSTLELGDSALYLCASRSPIVARAEGNEQFFGPGTRLTVL.

The chain links TRBV7-8 to TRBJ2-2; no reliable D call. V gave up 1 base and J gave up 5 bases, with 14 bases separating them. Germline V gene lookup returns CDR1 SGHVS and CDR2 FQNEAQ. This CDR3 has 16 residues. CDR3 sequence reads: CASSLDHGVATGELFF. The CDR3 bases are TGTGCCAGCAGCTTAGATCATGGGGTGGCGACCGGGGAGCTGTTTTTT. The entire variable domain, with the rest obtained from reference TRBV7-8 and TRBJ2-2, is as follows: GAGVSQSPRYKVAKRGQDVALRCDPISGHVSLFWYQQALGQGPEFLTYFQNEAQLDKSGLPSDRFFAERPEGSVSTLKIQRTQQEDSAVYLCASSLDHGVATGELFFGEGSRLTVL.

This clonotype was seen only a few times. This chain connects TRBV7-8 to TRBJ2-7; D is unclear. Trimming pared 4 bases from V and 5 bases from J, leaving 18 bases between. The CDR3 runs to 15 residues. From germline, CDR1 is SGHVS and CDR2 FQNEAQ. CDR3 nucleotide sequence: TGTGCCAGCAGCTCCCCAAATGGGGTTTCCGACGAGCAGTACTTC. It is translated as CASSSPNGVSDEQYF.

The table lists this clonotype with many counts. The chain couples TRBV10-3 to TRBJ2-2, with a weak D call TRBD1 (6 bases). V dropped 0 bases and J dropped 5 bases, with 7 bases sitting between them. Germline V gives CDR1 ENHRY, CDR2 SYGVKD. The CDR3 spans 14 residues. The CDR3 here is CAISESRGTGELFF. DNA for the CDR3: TGTGCCATCAGTGAGTCCAGGGGAACCGGGGAGCTGTTTTTT.

Only a few counts were recorded for this clonotype. Given a much more abundant clone one base away, this may be a read error. The chain is built from TRBV7-6 and TRBJ2-5; D may be TRBD1 or TRBD2 (5 bases each). This CDR3 region has 12 residues. The germline V and J ends were trimmed by 5 bases and 5 bases, with 9 bases remaining between them. Germline lookup yields CDR1 SGHVS and CDR2 FNYEAQ. The CDR3 region is CASSIEGETQYF. In nucleotides, the CDR3 is TGTGCCAGCAGCATAGAGGGGGAGACCCAGTACTTC.

This clonotype has a count of ten or more. The chain joins TRBV6-1 to TRBJ2-5; 7 bases are shared with TRBD2. There are 15 residues in the CDR3. V was pared by 6 bases and J by 3 bases, with 10 bases of the junction left unmatched. The germline V gene has CDR1 MNHNS and CDR2 SASEGT. CDR3 nucleotide sequence: TGTGCCAGCAGACCTAGCTTGGGGGGGGAAGAGACCCAGTACTTC. Protein sequence: CASRPSLGGEETQYF.

V gene TRBV16 combines with J gene TRBJ2-7; 9 bases align to TRBD1. Per the germline V gene, CDR1 is KGHSY and CDR2 is FQNENV. The CDR3 extends over 15 amino acids. The trim removed 2 bases at V and 1 base at J, leaving 3 bases unmatched. CDR3 nucleotides: TGTGCCAGCAGCCAAGGGACAGGGTATTCCTACGAGCAGTACTTC. Its protein is CASSQGTGYSYEQYF. Combining the CDR3 with reference TRBV16 and TRBJ2-7 gives the whole variable domain GEEVAQTPKHLVRGEGQKAKLYCAPIKGHSYVFWYQQVLKNEFKFLISFQNENVFDETGMPKERFSAKCLPNSPCSLEIQATKLEDSAVYFCASSQGTGYSYEQYFGPGTRLTVT.

As to this clonotype: An end of the junction does not agree with germline; a read error may underlie this. The chain recombines TRBV20-1 with TRBJ2-4, with TRBD2 matching 11 bases. Germline CDR1 is DFQATT and CDR2 is SNEGSKA (reference sequence). This CDR3 is built from 20 residues. CDR3 nucleotide sequence: TGCTGTGCTAGAGATCTCCCTACTAGCGGGAGTTACCTAGCCAAAAACATTCAGTACTTC. This gives the protein CCARDLPTSGSYLAKNIQYF.

This chain uses TRBV27 with TRBJ2-3, with 8 nucleotides matching TRBD2. The CDR3 spans 15 residues. CDR1 and CDR2 from the germline V gene are MNHEY and SMNVEV (reference sequence). V shed 3 bases, J shed 3 bases, and the junction held 5 bases outside the gene matches. CDR3: CASSFDERETDTQYF. The CDR3 region has the DNA TGTGCCAGCAGTTTTGATGAGCGGGAGACAGATACGCAGTATTTT.

V gene TRBV29-1 combines with J gene TRBJ2-1; D gene ambiguous. This CDR3 is 12 amino acids long. Germline CDR1 is SQVTM and CDR2 is ANQGSEA. V dropped 3 bases and J dropped 4 bases, with 7 bases sitting between them. The CDR3 loop is CSVEETYNEQFF. In DNA form, the CDR3 reads TGCAGCGTTGAGGAGACTTACAATGAGCAGTTCTTC.

This clonotype has just a few counts. The V gene is TRBV7-2, the J gene TRBJ2-7; 10 bases are shared with TRBD2. Per germline, CDR1 SGHTA and CDR2 FQGNSA. The CDR3 length is 15 residues. V gave up 4 bases and J gave up 4 bases; unmatched junction bases: 7. The DNA for the CDR3 is TGTGCCAGCAGCTCGACTTTAGCGGGAGGTTACGAGCAGTACTTC. Encoded protein: CASSSTLAGGYEQYF.

The table lists this clonotype with a few counts. The chain combines TRBV10-3 with TRBJ2-5; tentatively, D is TRBD1 (6 bases). V lost 0 bases and J lost 2, with 7 bases in between. The CDR3 is made up of 14 amino acids. The germline V gene encodes CDR1 ENHRY and CDR2 SYGVKD. CDR3 nucleotides: TGTGCCATCAGTGAGTCAGACAGGCAAGAGACCCAGTACTTC. Amino acid sequence: CAISESDRQETQYF.

This clonotype showed up just a few times. This sequence joins TRBV27 and TRBJ2-7; 8 bases align to TRBD1. This CDR3 region has 19 residues. CDR1 is MNHEY, CDR2 SMNVEV, per germline (reference sequence). V was clipped by 0 bases and J by 2 bases; unmatched bases: 15. CDR3: CASSLSWTGFGEWAYEQYF. DNA for the CDR3: TGTGCCAGCAGTTTATCGTGGACAGGGTTTGGGGAATGGGCCTACGAGCAGTACTTC.

In regard to this clonotype: An end of the junction differs from the germline gene, which may be a read error. CDR3 nucleotides: TGTGCCTGCAGTTCCCCCGGATTGACTAGCCGAGATGTGGATGAGCAGTTCTTC. It translates to CACSSPGLTSRDVDEQFF. The rearrangement uses TRBV3-1 and TRBJ2-1; 7 bases match TRBD2. This CDR3 has 18 amino acids. Germline CDR1 and CDR2: LGHDT and YNNKEL (reference sequence).

V gene TRBV6-5 combines with J gene TRBJ2-1; D perhaps matches TRBD1 (7 bases). This CDR3 is built from 17 residues. The germline V gene has CDR1 MNHEY and CDR2 SVGAGI. V was pared by 4 bases and J by 0 bases, with 16 bases between. The CDR3 reads CASSLAQGGSSYNEQFF. DNA for the CDR3: TGTGCCAGCAGTTTGGCCCAGGGGGGAAGCTCCTACAATGAGCAGTTCTTC.